The next 5 T cell receptor beta chains were all read from a single sample in a study of T cell responses to AZD1222 COVID-19 vaccine. Libraries were prepared by immunoSEQ multiplex PCR; TCRdb keeps only in-frame clonotypes and omits some of them. Of 100,000 to 150,000 clones in the sample, around 90% were seen once. Source: peripheral blood, taken on day 0 of AZD1222 vaccination. These receptors originate from an adult in good health.

The V and J genes are TRBV12-3 or TRBV12-4 and TRBJ2-7; D remains unclear. The CDR3 runs to 11 residues. Trimming shortened V by 1 base and J by 6 bases, and 4 bases separated the two germline ends. The CDR3 reads CASSLDLEQYF. Here the CDR3 DNA reads TGTGCCAGCAGTTTAGATCTCGAGCAGTACTTC.

This clone was observed a handful of times. The chain is built from TRBV2 and TRBJ1-5, with D tentatively TRBD1 (6 bases). The V gene lost 3 bases and the J gene lost 0 bases, with 18 bases spanning the gap. The germline CDR1 and CDR2 sequences are SNHLY and FYNNEI. The CDR3 loop spans 18 amino acids. This CDR3 is CASSELGQGGYSNQPQHF. CDR3 DNA: TGTGCCAGCAGTGAGTTGGGACAAGGCGGATATAGCAATCAGCCCCAGCATTTT.

V gene TRBV9 combines with J gene TRBJ2-7; D may match TRBD1 or TRBD2 (5 bases each). In germline, CDR1 is SGDLS, CDR2 YYNGEE. CDR3 length: 14 amino acids. V was pared by 4 bases and J by 7 bases, with 18 bases between. The DNA of the CDR3 is TGTGCCAGCAGCCCCGGTCACGAGGGGCGGGAGCAGTACTTC. Translation: CASSPGHEGREQYF.

The rearrangement uses TRBV12-5 and TRBJ1-2; D is perhaps TRBD1 (5 bases). V lost 6 bases to trimming and J lost 4 bases, with 15 bases between them. There are 14 residues in the CDR3. In germline, CDR1 is LGHNT, CDR2 FRNRAP. This chain's CDR3 is CASGGHHQGYGYTF. CDR3 sequence (DNA): TGTGCTAGTGGCGGACACCACCAAGGCTATGGCTACACCTTC.

V is TRBV6-5 and J is TRBJ1-6; 9 positions match TRBD1. There are 15 residues in the CDR3. The V gene's germline CDR1 is MNHEY and CDR2 SVGAGI. V shed 7 bases and J 8 bases; nucleotides not matched to a gene: 9. The CDR3 bases are TGTGCCAGCACTCGAACCCGGGACAGGGATTCACCCCTCCACTTT. This codes for CASTRTRDRDSPLHF.